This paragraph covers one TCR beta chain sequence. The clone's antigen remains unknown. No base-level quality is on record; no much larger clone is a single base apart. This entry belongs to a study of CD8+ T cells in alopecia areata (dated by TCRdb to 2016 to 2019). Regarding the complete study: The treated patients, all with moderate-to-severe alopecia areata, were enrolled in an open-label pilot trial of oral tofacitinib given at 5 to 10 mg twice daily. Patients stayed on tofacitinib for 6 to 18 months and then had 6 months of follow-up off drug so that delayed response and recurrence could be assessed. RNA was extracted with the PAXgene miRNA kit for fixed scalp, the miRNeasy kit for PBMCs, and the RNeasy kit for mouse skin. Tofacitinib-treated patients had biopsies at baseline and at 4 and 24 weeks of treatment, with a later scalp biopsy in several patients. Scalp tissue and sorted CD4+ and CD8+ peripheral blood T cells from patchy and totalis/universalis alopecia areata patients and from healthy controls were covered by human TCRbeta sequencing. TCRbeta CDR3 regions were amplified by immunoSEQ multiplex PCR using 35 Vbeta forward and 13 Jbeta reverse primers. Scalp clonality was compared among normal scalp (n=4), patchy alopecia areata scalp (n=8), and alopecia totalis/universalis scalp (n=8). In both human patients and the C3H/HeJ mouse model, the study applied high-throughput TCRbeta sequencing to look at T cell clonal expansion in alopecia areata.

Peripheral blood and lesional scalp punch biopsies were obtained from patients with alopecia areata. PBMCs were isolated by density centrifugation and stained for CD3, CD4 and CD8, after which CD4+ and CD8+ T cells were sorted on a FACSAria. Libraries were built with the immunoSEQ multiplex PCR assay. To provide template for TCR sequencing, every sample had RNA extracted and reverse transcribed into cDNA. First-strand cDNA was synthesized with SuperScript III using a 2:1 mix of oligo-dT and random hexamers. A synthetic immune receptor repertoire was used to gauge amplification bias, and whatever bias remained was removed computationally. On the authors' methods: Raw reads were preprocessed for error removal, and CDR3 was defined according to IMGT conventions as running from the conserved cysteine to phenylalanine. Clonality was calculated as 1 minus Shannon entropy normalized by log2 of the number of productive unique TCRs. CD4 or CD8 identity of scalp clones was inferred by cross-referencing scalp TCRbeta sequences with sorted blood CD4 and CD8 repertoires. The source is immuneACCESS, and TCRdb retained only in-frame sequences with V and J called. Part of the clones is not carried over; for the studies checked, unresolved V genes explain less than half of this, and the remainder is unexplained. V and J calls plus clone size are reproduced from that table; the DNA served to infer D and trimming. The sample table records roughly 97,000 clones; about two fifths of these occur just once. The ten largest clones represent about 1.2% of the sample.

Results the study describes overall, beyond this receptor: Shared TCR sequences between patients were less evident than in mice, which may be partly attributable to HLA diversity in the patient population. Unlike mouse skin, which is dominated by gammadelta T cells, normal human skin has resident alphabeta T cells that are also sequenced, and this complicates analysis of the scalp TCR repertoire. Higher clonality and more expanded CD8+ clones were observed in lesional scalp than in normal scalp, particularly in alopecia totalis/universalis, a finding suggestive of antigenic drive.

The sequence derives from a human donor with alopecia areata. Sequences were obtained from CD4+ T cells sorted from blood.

The CDR3 region: CATSRSGQSTDTQYF. DNA sequence: TGTGCCACCAGCAGGAGCGGACAAAGCACAGATACGCAGTATTTT. This chain is built from TRBV15 and TRBJ2-3; the D gene is perhaps TRBD1 or TRBD2, each of them matching over 5 bases. From a lookup of the germline V gene (reference sequence), CDR1 and CDR2 are LNHNV and YYDKDF. The CDR3 sequence holds 15 residues, the cysteine and phenylalanine included. CDR3 DNA is the only sequence kept; it has 45 bases, read in frame from the first base. The V and J ends are trimmed by 3 bases and 0 bases, leaving 10 bases between them. This CDR3, with the reference TRBV15 and TRBJ2-3 proteins standing in past its ends, gives the full variable domain DAMVIQNPRYQVTQFGKPVTLSCSQTLNHNVMYWYQQKSSQAPKLLFHYYDKDFNNEADTPDNFQSRRPNTSFCFLDIRSPGLGDTAMYLCATSRSGQSTDTQYFGPGTRLTVL.